This TCR beta chain comes out of a study of Graves' ophthalmopathy and Graves' hyperthyroidism. Study-level background: Ahead of any treatment, peripheral blood was obtained at the initial diagnosis.

Amplified material comprised TCR beta CDR3 regions derived from RNA transcripts. HTBI-primed RT-PCR formed the first round, and a multiplex PCR formed the second. TCRdb reanalysed the multiplex PCR reads using MiXCR and keeps one entry per CDR3 protein. The data contain hundreds of thousands of distinct CDR3 sequences, roughly two fifths of them seen just once; the ten biggest clones take up 3% to 4%. PBMCs originated in 8.5 to 10 ml of fresh peripheral blood. Germline values: CDR1 DFQATT, CDR2 SNEGSKA (reference sequence). Trimming took 1 base from V and 3 from J; bases not matched to a gene: 3. This CDR3 has 14 amino acids. This clonotype was seen only a few times.

Material for sequencing was peripheral blood. This receptor was identified in an adult man with Graves' ophthalmopathy. This sequence joins TRBV20-1 and TRBJ1-5, with 7 bases identical to TRBD1. Written as DNA, the CDR3 is TGCAGTGCTAGAGTAACAGGGGCCAATCAGCCCCAGCATTTT. Amino acid sequence: CSARVTGANQPQHF.